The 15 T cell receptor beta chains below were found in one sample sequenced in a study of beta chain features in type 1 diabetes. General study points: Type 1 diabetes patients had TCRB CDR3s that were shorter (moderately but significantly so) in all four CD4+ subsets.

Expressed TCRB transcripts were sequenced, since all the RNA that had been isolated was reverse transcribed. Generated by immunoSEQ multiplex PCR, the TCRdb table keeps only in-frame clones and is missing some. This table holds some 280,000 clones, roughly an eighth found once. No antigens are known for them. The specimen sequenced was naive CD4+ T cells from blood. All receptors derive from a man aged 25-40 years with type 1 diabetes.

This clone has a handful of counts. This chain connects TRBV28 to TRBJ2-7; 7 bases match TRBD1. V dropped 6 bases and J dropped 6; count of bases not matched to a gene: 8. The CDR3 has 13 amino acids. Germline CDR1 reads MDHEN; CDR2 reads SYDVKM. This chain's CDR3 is CASRGTGVPEQYF. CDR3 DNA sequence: TGTGCCAGCAGGGGTACAGGGGTCCCCGAGCAGTACTTC.

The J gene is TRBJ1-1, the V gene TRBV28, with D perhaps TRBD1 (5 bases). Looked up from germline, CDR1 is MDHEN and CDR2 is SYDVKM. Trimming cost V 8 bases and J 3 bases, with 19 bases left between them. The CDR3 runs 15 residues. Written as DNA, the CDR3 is TGTGCCAGCCTCCCAAGACAGTTAACCCACACTGAAGCTTTCTTT. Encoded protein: CASLPRQLTHTEAFF.

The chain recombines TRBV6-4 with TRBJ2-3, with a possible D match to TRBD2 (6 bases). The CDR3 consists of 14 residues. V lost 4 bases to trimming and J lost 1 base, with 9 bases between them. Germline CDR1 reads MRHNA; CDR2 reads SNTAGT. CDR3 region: CASSAWGGTDTQYF. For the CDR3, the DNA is TGTGCCAGCAGTGCCTGGGGGGGCACAGATACGCAGTATTTT.

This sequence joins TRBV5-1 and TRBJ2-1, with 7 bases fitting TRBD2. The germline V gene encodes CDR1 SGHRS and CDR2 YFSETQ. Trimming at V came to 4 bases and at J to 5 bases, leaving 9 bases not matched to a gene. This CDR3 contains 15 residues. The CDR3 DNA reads TGCGCCAGCAGCCGGAGACTAGCTGGGAACAATGAGCAGTTCTTC. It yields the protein CASSRRLAGNNEQFF.

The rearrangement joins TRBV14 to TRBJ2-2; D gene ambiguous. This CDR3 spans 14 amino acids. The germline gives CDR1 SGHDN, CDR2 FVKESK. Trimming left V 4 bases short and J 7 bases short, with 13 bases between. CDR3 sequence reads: CASSPLEFGGELFF. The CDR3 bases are TGTGCCAGCAGCCCATTAGAGTTTGGCGGGGAGCTGTTTTTT.

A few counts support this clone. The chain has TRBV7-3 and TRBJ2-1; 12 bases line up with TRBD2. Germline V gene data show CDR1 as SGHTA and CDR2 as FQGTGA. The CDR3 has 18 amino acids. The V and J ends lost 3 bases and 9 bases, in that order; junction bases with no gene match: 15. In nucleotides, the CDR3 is TGTGCCAGCAGCTTGGCCCTCAGACTAGCGGGAGAGGGGGGTGAGCAGTTCTTC. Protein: CASSLALRLAGEGGEQFF.

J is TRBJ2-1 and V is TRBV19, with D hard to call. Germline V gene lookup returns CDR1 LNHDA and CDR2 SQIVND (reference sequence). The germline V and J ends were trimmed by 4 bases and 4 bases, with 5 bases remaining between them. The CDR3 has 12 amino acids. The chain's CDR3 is CASSTSYNEQFF. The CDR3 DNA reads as TGTGCCAGTAGTACGTCTTACAATGAGCAGTTCTTC.

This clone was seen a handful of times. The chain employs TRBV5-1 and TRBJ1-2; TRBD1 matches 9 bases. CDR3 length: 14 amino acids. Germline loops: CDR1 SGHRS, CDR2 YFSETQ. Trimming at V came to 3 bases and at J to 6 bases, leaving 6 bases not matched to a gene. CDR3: CASSWGRDRDGYTF. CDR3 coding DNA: TGCGCCAGCAGCTGGGGCCGGGACAGGGATGGCTACACCTTC.

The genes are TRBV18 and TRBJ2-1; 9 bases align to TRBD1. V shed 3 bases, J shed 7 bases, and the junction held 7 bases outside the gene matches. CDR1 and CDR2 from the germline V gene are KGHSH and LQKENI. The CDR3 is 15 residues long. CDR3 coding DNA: TGTGCCAGCTCACCTGCGGACAGGGGATTGAATGAGCAGTTCTTC. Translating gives CASSPADRGLNEQFF.

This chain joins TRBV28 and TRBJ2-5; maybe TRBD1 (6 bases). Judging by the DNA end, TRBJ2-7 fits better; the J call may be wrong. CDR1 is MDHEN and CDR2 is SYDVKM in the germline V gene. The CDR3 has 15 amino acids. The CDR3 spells CASSTGQLRAYEQYF. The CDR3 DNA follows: TGTGCCAGCAGTACTGGACAGCTTAGGGCTTACGAGCAGTACTTC.

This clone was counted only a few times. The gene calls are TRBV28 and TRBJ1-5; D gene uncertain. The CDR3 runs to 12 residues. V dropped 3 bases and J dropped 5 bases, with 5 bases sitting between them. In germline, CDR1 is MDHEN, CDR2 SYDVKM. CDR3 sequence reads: CASSFVDQPQHF. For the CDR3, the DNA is TGTGCCAGCAGTTTCGTAGATCAGCCCCAGCATTTT.

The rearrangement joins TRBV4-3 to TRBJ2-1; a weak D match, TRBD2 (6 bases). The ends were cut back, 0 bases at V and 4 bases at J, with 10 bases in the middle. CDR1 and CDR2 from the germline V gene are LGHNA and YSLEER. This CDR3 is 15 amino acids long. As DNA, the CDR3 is TGCGCCAGCAGCCAAGAGTCCGGGGGTTACAATGAGCAGTTCTTC. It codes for CASSQESGGYNEQFF.

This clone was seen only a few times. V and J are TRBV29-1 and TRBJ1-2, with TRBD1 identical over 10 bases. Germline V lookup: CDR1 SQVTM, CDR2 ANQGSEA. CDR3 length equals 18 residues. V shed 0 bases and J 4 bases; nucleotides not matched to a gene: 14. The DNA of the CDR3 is TGCAGCGTTGAAGATCTCGTAGGGACAGGGGCTTTATTCTATGGCTACACCTTC. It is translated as CSVEDLVGTGALFYGYTF.

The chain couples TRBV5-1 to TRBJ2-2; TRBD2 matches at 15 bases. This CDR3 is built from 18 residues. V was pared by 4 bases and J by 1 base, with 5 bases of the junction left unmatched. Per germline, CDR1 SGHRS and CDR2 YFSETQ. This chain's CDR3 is CASSTGTSGRMNTGELFF. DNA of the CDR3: TGCGCCAGCAGCACCGGGACTAGCGGGAGGATGAACACCGGGGAGCTGTTTTTT.

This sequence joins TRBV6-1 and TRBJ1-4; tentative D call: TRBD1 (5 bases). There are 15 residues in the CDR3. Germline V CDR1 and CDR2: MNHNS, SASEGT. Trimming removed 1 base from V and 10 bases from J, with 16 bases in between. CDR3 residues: CASSEVAGTRGKLFF. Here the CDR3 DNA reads TGTGCCAGCAGTGAAGTTGCGGGGACTAGAGGAAAACTGTTTTTT.